The clone carrying this T cell receptor beta chain has only a few counts. Its target is unknown. TCRdb reprocessed the 5' RACE reads via MiXCR and lists one record per CDR3 protein. In the table there are around 290,000 distinct CDR3 sequences, 8.5% to 9.5% of which are singletons. This specimen comes from a study of identical twins. Study-level results: Models underpredicted monozygotic twin sharing of out-of-frame TCR alpha. High-abundance cord blood beta clonotypes had fewer insertions; memory repertoires showed none.

Trimming took 8 bases from V and 0 from J; bases not matched to a gene: 6. The CDR3 consists of 16 residues. The germline gives CDR1 PRHDT, CDR2 FYEKMQ (reference sequence). These same data were also listed under a study on yellow fever vaccine responses in identical twins. That report adds: The authors reported partly convergent, partly personalized vaccine responses in identical twins.

This chain connects TRBV13 to TRBJ1-5, with 11 positions matching TRBD1. Sequences were obtained from CD8+ T cells sorted from blood. This clonotype was sampled from a woman aged 18-30 years in good health. The DNA of the CDR3 is TGTGCCAGCGGGACAGGGGGGACCCATAGCAATCAGCCCCAGCATTTT. Translating it yields CASGTGGTHSNQPQHF.